The 21 T cell receptor beta chains in this list originate from one sample, sequenced in a study of cytomegalovirus exposure and HLA in healthy donors. The PCR employed 60 Vbeta primers together with 13 Jbeta primers. Assay used: immunoSEQ multiplex PCR; TCRdb lists only in-frame clones, some missing. The repertoire includes some 140,000 clones, 60% to 80% of them detected once, and about 1% sits in the top ten. The sample taken for sequencing was PBMCs. The receptors come from a male donor in good health and CMV-seronegative.

The V call is TRBV19, the J call TRBJ1-2; TRBD1 matches at 9 bases. The CDR3 is 15 residues long. The V segment lost 3 bases and the J segment 4 bases; nucleotides outside the gene matches: 6. Germline V CDR1 and CDR2: LNHDA, SQIVND (reference sequence). CDR3 sequence (DNA): TGTGCCAGTAGTATTGAGGGACAGGGCCTCTATGGCTACACCTTC. It codes for CASSIEGQGLYGYTF.

A few counts support this clone. The chain is built from TRBV4-3 and TRBJ1-4, with D tentatively TRBD1 (5 bases). The CDR3 runs to 14 residues. Trimming cost V 0 bases and J 14 bases, with 16 bases left between them. Germline V gene data show CDR1 as LGHNA and CDR2 as YSLEER. CDR3 nucleotide sequence: TGCGCCAGCAGCCAAGATTGGGGGGGGACTATGCTGTTTTTT. This encodes CASSQDWGGTMLFF.

This clone was counted a few times. The J gene is TRBJ2-7, the V gene TRBV5-1; TRBD2 might be the D (6 bases). The CDR3 has 15 amino acids. CDR1 is SGHRS, CDR2 YFSETQ, per germline. Trimming pared 0 bases from V and 1 base from J, leaving 11 bases between. CDR3 region: CASSLAGVGSYEQYF. CDR3 in DNA: TGCGCCAGCAGCTTGGCGGGGGTGGGGTCCTACGAGCAGTACTTC.

V gene TRBV25-1 combines with J gene TRBJ2-5; 8 nucleotides agree with TRBD2. With V trimmed by 6 bases and J by 5 bases, 11 bases remained unmatched. The CDR3 is 15 residues long. Germline loops: CDR1 MGHDK, CDR2 SYGVNS. CDR3: CASRAGASGGETQYF. The CDR3 coding sequence is TGTGCCAGCAGGGCGGGGGCCTCGGGGGGGGAGACCCAGTACTTC.

The chain carries TRBV6-5 and TRBJ2-7; 11 bases line up with TRBD1. Per the germline V gene, CDR1 is MNHEY and CDR2 is SVGAGI. V was pared by 5 bases and J by 7 bases, with 4 bases of the junction left unmatched. CDR3 length: 13 residues. The CDR3 DNA reads TGTGCCAGCAGTGGGGACAGGGGGAGGGAGCAGTACTTC. Translated: CASSGDRGREQYF.

The chain carries TRBV5-5 and TRBJ1-5, with D uncertain. The V gene's germline CDR1 is SGHKS and CDR2 YYEKEE (reference sequence). The V gene lost 0 bases and the J gene lost 2 bases, with 12 bases spanning the gap. The CDR3 consists of 16 residues. CDR3 sequence (DNA): TGTGCCAGCAGCTTGGCTGGAGTTTCAGGCAATCAGCCCCAGCATTTT. Protein: CASSLAGVSGNQPQHF.

This chain links TRBV10-1 with TRBJ2-1, with 10 bases aligning to TRBD1. The CDR3 consists of 16 residues. With V trimmed by 5 bases and J by 8 bases, 12 bases remained unmatched. Germline CDR1 and CDR2: WNHNN and SYGVQD (reference sequence). The CDR3 is CASSLPSPDRGHEQFF. The DNA of the CDR3 is TGCGCCAGCAGTCTCCCCAGCCCTGACAGGGGGCATGAGCAGTTCTTC.

The chain couples TRBV6-5 to TRBJ2-5; TRBD2 might be the D (6 bases). The CDR3 loop spans 14 amino acids. V was cut by 2 bases and J by 11 bases, with 18 bases left in between. The germline V gene has CDR1 MNHEY and CDR2 SVGAGI. CDR3 in DNA: TGTGCCAGCAGTTACGGCTCGGGGGTTTGGGAGCAGTACTTC. It translates to CASSYGSGVWEQYF.

The rearrangement links TRBV6-1 to TRBJ2-2, with TRBD2 as a possible D gene (5 bases). There are 13 residues in the CDR3. Germline lookup yields CDR1 MNHNS and CDR2 SASEGT. V gave up 7 bases and J gave up 5 bases, with 11 bases separating them. The CDR3 here is CASIRGRTGELFF. CDR3 bases: TGTGCCAGCATCCGCGGGCGGACCGGGGAGCTGTTTTTT.

The chain employs TRBV30 and TRBJ1-1; 7 bases fit TRBD1. The CDR3 runs to 13 residues. J gave up 5 bases and V 1 base, and 4 bases lay outside the gene matches. The germline gives CDR1 GTSNPN, CDR2 SVGIG (reference sequence). For the CDR3, the DNA is TGTGCCTGGAGTGGAAGGGGGCGAACTGAAGCTTTCTTT. It translates to CAWSGRGRTEAFF.

V gene TRBV6-4 combines with J gene TRBJ1-6; 11 nucleotides align to TRBD1. The germline CDR1 and CDR2 sequences are MRHNA and SNTAGT. The V segment lost 4 bases and the J segment 7 bases; nucleotides outside the gene matches: 6. The CDR3 spans 16 residues. CDR3 DNA sequence: TGTGCCAGCAGTGCGGGACAGGGGGGGGCCAATTCACCCCTCCACTTT. This encodes CASSAGQGGANSPLHF.

CDR3 sequence: CASSVDWTDLYNEQFF. DNA of the CDR3: TGTGCCAGCAGTGTAGATTGGACGGACTTATACAATGAGCAGTTCTTC. This chain connects TRBV2 to TRBJ2-1, with a weak D call TRBD2 (5 bases). The CDR3 sequence is 16 residues long. The V gene's germline CDR1 is SNHLY and CDR2 FYNNEI. Trimming left V 4 bases short and J 4 bases short, with 17 bases between.

This clone turned up a few times. The chain combines TRBV7-2 with TRBJ2-3; 10 bases are shared with TRBD2. V was clipped by 5 bases and J by 0 bases; unmatched bases: 5. This CDR3 has 16 residues. Germline CDR1 and CDR2: SGHTA and FQGNSA. CDR3: CASSLIAGGSTDTQYF. The CDR3 nucleotides are TGTGCCAGCAGCCTAATAGCGGGGGGAAGCACAGATACGCAGTATTTT.

This chain joins TRBV15 and TRBJ1-3; no definite D call. CDR3 size: 14 residues. Trimming left V 5 bases short and J 3 bases short, with 11 bases between. Germline values: CDR1 LNHNV, CDR2 YYDKDF (reference sequence). Here the CDR3 reads CATSGSLVGNTIYF. The DNA for the CDR3 is TGTGCCACCAGCGGCTCCTTGGTTGGAAACACCATATATTTT.

This clone was observed a single time. As DNA, the CDR3 is TGTGCCAGCAGTTCCATTTCCGGGACTAGCGGGGGGGATTCCCAAGAGACCCAGTACTTC. It yields the protein CASSSISGTSGGDSQETQYF. This chain joins TRBV27 and TRBJ2-5; TRBD2 aligns across 16 bases. Germline CDR1 MNHEY, CDR2 SMNVEV (reference sequence). J gave up 1 base and V 4 bases, and 12 bases lay outside the gene matches. The CDR3 totals 20 residues.

Only one count was recorded for this clone. The chain is built from TRBV11-2 and TRBJ2-7; maybe TRBD2 (7 bases). The CDR3 length is 17 residues. V shed 3 bases and J shed 0 bases, with 18 bases lying between them. Germline V gene data show CDR1 as SGHAT and CDR2 as FQNNGV. The CDR3 region has the DNA TGTGCCAGCAGCTTCTCGGGGGGCGGGGGTCTCTCCTACGAGCAGTACTTC. Translation: CASSFSGGGGLSYEQYF.

The chain recombines TRBV4-3 with TRBJ1-2; TRBD1 aligns across 9 bases. Per the germline V gene, CDR1 is LGHNA and CDR2 is YSLEER. V trimming: 3 bases; J trimming: 2 bases; junction bases outside the gene matches: 4. The CDR3 has 15 residues. CDR3 bases: TGCGCCAGCAGCCACTACAGGGGGCAAAACTATGGCTACACCTTC. The encoded protein is CASSHYRGQNYGYTF.

In this sample, this clone turned up once. The V gene is TRBV7-2, the J gene TRBJ2-3; a possible D gene is TRBD2 (5 bases). V was shortened by 5 bases and J by 6 bases, with 15 bases between the two germline ends. Per germline, CDR1 SGHTA and CDR2 FQGNSA. CDR3 size: 14 residues. This chain's CDR3 is CASSLRTDLDTQYF. The CDR3 DNA follows: TGTGCCAGCAGCCTCCGGACTGACCTGGATACGCAGTATTTT.

The chain combines TRBV19 with TRBJ2-5, with D possibly being TRBD2 (6 bases). Germline V gene lookup returns CDR1 LNHDA and CDR2 SQIVND (reference sequence). The CDR3 is 13 residues long. Trimming stripped 6 bases from V and 3 bases from J, with 11 bases between. DNA for the CDR3: TGTGCCAGTAGACGGACGGGGGAAGAGACCCAGTACTTC. Translation gives CASRRTGEETQYF.

J is TRBJ2-1 and V is TRBV7-2; 7 nucleotides match TRBD1. V dropped 1 base and J dropped 6; count of bases not matched to a gene: 3. From germline, CDR1 is SGHTA and CDR2 FQGNSA. CDR3 length: 14 amino acids. The CDR3 DNA sequence: TGTGCCAGCAGCTTAGGGGGGACAGCCAATGAGCAGTTCTTC. Its protein is CASSLGGTANEQFF.

The genes are TRBV11-2 and TRBJ1-5; 8 bases align to TRBD1. This CDR3 is 14 amino acids long. CDR1 SGHAT and CDR2 FQNNGV come from the germline V gene. V lost 5 bases and J lost 5; bases outside the gene matches: 5. The CDR3, as DNA: TGTGCCAGCAGCAATGACAGGGGACATCAGCCCCAGCATTTT. This translates into CASSNDRGHQPQHF.